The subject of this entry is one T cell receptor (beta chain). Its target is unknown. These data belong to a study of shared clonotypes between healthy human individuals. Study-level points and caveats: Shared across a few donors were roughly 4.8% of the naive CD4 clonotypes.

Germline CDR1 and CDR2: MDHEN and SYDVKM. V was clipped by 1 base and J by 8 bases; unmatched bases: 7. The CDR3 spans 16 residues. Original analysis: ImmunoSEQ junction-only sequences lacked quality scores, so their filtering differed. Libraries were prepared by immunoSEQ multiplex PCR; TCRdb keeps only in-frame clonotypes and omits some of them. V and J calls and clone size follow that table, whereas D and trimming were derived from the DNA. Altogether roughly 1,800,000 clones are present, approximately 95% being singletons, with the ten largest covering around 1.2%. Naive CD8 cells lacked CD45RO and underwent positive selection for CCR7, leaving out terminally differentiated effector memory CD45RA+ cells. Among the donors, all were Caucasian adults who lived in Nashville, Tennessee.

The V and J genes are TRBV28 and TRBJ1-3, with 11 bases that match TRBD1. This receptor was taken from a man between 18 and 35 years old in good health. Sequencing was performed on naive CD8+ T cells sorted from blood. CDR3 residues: CASSLFTGTGGDTIYF. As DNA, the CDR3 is TGTGCCAGCAGTTTATTTACCGGGACAGGGGGGGACACCATATATTTT. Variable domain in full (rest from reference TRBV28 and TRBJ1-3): DVKVTQSSRYLVKRTGEKVFLECVQDMDHENMFWYRQDPGLGLRLIYFSYDVKMKEKGDIPEGYSVSREKKERFSLILESASTNQTSMYLCASSLFTGTGGDTIYFGEGSWLTVV.